One sample yielded the 9 T cell receptor beta chains listed below, sequenced in a study of T cell responses to AZD1222 COVID-19 vaccine. Assay used: immunoSEQ multiplex PCR; TCRdb lists only in-frame clones, some missing. The data show about 69,000 clones, with approximately 87% seen just once and roughly 25% held by the top ten. Here the sequenced sample was peripheral blood, taken 28 days after the second AZD1222 dose. The receptors were sampled from an adult who received the AZD1222 COVID-19 vaccine.

The V gene is TRBV28, the J gene TRBJ1-4; 7 bases align to TRBD1. Germline values: CDR1 MDHEN, CDR2 SYDVKM. This CDR3 contains 14 residues. V was pared by 4 bases and J by 7 bases, with 6 bases of the junction left unmatched. CDR3 protein: CASSSGTVSEKLFF. The CDR3 DNA is TGTGCCAGCAGTTCCGGGACAGTTAGTGAAAAACTGTTTTTT. The entire variable domain, with the rest obtained from reference TRBV28 and TRBJ1-4, is as follows: DVKVTQSSRYLVKRTGEKVFLECVQDMDHENMFWYRQDPGLGLRLIYFSYDVKMKEKGDIPEGYSVSREKKERFSLILESASTNQTSMYLCASSSGTVSEKLFFGSGTQLSVL.

This chain joins TRBV7-2 and TRBJ2-1, with TRBD1 matching 7 bases. From germline, CDR1 is SGHTA and CDR2 FQGNSA. This CDR3 has 15 residues. The ends lost 5 bases at V and 2 bases at J; junction bases unmatched: 6. CDR3 DNA sequence: TGTGCCAGCAGCAACAGACAGGGTACCTACAATGAGCAGTTCTTC. It codes for CASSNRQGTYNEQFF.

V is TRBV5-6 and J is TRBJ1-1, with D unresolved. V was pared by 4 bases and J by 1 base, with 14 bases between. The CDR3 extends over 15 amino acids. Germline CDR1 SGHDT, CDR2 YYEEEE. The CDR3 DNA sequence: TGTGCCAGCAGCGGACCACAAGGGTGGAACACTGAAGCTTTCTTT. It translates to CASSGPQGWNTEAFF. Combining the CDR3 with reference TRBV5-6 and TRBJ1-1 gives the whole variable domain DAGVTQSPTHLIKTRGQQVTLRCSPKSGHDTVSWYQQALGQGPQFIFQYYEEEERQRGNFPDRFSGHQFPNYSSELNVNALLLGDSALYLCASSGPQGWNTEAFFGQGTRLTVV.

The V call is TRBV5-5, the J call TRBJ1-1; the D is unclear. V was shortened by 0 bases and J by 6 bases, with 9 bases between the two germline ends. The CDR3 spans 13 residues. CDR1 and CDR2 (germline): SGHKS, YYEKEE (reference sequence). The CDR3, as DNA: TGTGCCAGCAGCTTGGCCATTGGCCCTGAAGCTTTCTTT. Residues: CASSLAIGPEAFF.

This sequence joins TRBV19 and TRBJ2-3, with D unresolved. Germline loops: CDR1 LNHDA, CDR2 SQIVND (reference sequence). The CDR3 contains 13 residues. Trimming stripped 3 bases from V and 6 bases from J, with 10 bases between. CDR3: CASSIQLRDTQYF. CDR3 DNA: TGTGCCAGTAGTATCCAGCTGAGGGATACGCAGTATTTT.

This clone was seen a single time. The gene calls are TRBV19 and TRBJ2-5, with 7 bases lining up with TRBD1. The germline CDR1 and CDR2 sequences are LNHDA and SQIVND (reference sequence). This CDR3 spans 15 amino acids. V gave up 5 bases and J gave up 5 bases; unmatched junction bases: 11. This CDR3 reads CASSESGGISETQYF. CDR3 nucleotide sequence: TGTGCCAGTAGTGAGTCAGGGGGTATTTCGGAGACCCAGTACTTC. The full variable domain, its missing parts supplied by reference TRBV19 and TRBJ2-5, is DGGITQSPKYLFRKEGQNVTLSCEQNLNHDAMYWYRQDPGQGLRLIYYSQIVNDFQKGDIAEGYSVSREKKESFPLTVTSAQKNPTAFYLCASSESGGISETQYFGPGTRLLVL.

This chain uses TRBV11-3 with TRBJ2-1; no clear D gene. V lost 6 bases to trimming and J lost 2 bases, with 8 bases between them. CDR3 size: 13 residues. The germline gives CDR1 SGHNT, CDR2 YENEEA. CDR3: CASSFVTYNEQFF. CDR3 bases: TGTGCCAGCAGTTTTGTCACCTACAATGAGCAGTTCTTC.

The chain joins TRBV6-5 to TRBJ2-5; D is unresolved. The CDR3 contains 15 residues. CDR1 MNHEY and CDR2 SVGAGI come from the germline V gene. Trimming pared 3 bases from V and 2 bases from J, leaving 13 bases between. The CDR3 nucleotides are TGTGCCAGCAGTTATCGGGCTAGTTCTCAAGAGACCCAGTACTTC. Protein sequence: CASSYRASSQETQYF.

The chain combines TRBV5-1 with TRBJ1-1; TRBD1 matches 11 bases. CDR3 length: 14 amino acids. The V segment lost 4 bases and the J segment 4 bases; nucleotides outside the gene matches: 3. Germline CDR1 is SGHRS and CDR2 is YFSETQ. The CDR3 DNA reads as TGCGCCAGCAGCCCGGGGACAGGGGGCACTGAAGCTTTCTTT. Its translation: CASSPGTGGTEAFF.